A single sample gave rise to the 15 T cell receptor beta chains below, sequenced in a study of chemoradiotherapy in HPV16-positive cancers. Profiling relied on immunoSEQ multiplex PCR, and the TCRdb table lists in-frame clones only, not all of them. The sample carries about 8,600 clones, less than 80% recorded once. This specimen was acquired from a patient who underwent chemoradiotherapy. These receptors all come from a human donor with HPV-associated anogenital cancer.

DNA of the CDR3: TGTGCCAGCAGCTTAGTCTCTGGGCTAGCGGGAGAGGGAGATACGCAGTATTTT. Encoded protein: CASSLVSGLAGEGDTQYF. J is TRBJ2-3 and V is TRBV7-6; 10 bases map to TRBD2. Germline V lookup: CDR1 SGHVS, CDR2 FNYEAQ. The CDR3 loop spans 18 amino acids. V gave up 1 base and J gave up 5 bases; unmatched junction bases: 12. Filled out from reference TRBV7-6 and TRBJ2-3, the complete variable domain reads GAGVSQSPRYKVTKRGQDVALRCDPISGHVSLYWYRQALGQGPEFLTYFNYEAQQDKSGLPNDRFSAERPEGSISTLTIQRTEQRDSAMYRCASSLVSGLAGEGDTQYFGPGTRLTVL.

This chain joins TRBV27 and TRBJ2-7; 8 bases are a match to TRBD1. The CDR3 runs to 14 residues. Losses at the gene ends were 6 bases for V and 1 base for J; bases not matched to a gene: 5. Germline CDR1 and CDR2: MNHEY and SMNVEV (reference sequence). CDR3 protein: CASRRRDRSYEQYF. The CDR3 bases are TGTGCCAGCAGGCGCCGGGACAGGTCCTACGAGCAGTACTTC.

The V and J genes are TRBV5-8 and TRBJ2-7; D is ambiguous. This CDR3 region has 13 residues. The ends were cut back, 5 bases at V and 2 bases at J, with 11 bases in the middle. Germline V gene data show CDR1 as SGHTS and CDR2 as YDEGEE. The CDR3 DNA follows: TGTGCCAGCAGGACTCACCGACCCTACGAGCAGTACTTC. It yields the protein CASRTHRPYEQYF.

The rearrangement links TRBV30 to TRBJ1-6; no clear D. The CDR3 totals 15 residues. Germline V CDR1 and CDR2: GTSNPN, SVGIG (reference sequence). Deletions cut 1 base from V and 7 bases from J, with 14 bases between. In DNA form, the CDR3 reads TGTGCCTGGAGTGCGCTAAAGGGAGGAAATTCACCCCTCCACTTT. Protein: CAWSALKGGNSPLHF.

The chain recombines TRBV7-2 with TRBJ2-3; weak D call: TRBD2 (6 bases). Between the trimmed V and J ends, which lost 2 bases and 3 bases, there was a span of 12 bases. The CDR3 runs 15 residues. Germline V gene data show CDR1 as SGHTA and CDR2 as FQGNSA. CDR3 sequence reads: CASSLFPRGTDTQYF. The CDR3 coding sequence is TGTGCCAGCAGCTTATTCCCGCGGGGTACAGATACGCAGTATTTT.

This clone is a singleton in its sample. This CDR3 is CASSLSGSYEQYF. CDR3 nucleotide sequence: TGTGCCAGCAGCCTTTCCGGCTCCTACGAGCAGTACTTC. The chain carries TRBV6-5 and TRBJ2-7; no firm D call. V shed 6 bases and J shed 0 bases, with 9 bases lying between them. CDR3 size: 13 residues. Germline assignment: CDR1 MNHEY and CDR2 SVGAGI.

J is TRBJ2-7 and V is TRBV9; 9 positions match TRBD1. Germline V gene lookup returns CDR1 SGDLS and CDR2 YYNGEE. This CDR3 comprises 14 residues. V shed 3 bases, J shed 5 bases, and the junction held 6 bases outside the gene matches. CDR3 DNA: TGTGCCAGCAGCGACGGGACAGGGTCTCACGAGCAGTACTTC. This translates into CASSDGTGSHEQYF.

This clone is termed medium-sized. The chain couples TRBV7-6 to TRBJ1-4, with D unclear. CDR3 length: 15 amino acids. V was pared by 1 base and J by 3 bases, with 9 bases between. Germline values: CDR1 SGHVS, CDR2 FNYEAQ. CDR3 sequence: CASSLEAGSNEKLFF. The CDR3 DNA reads TGTGCCAGCAGCTTAGAAGCGGGTTCTAATGAAAAACTGTTTTTT.

The CDR3 loop is CASSQDRITEAFF. In DNA, the CDR3 is TGTGCCAGCAGCCAAGACCGTATAACTGAAGCTTTCTTT. The rearrangement joins TRBV4-2 to TRBJ1-1; D remains ambiguous. Germline loops: CDR1 LGHNA, CDR2 YNFKEQ. This CDR3 is built from 13 residues. V shed 0 bases and J shed 5 bases, with 7 bases lying between them.

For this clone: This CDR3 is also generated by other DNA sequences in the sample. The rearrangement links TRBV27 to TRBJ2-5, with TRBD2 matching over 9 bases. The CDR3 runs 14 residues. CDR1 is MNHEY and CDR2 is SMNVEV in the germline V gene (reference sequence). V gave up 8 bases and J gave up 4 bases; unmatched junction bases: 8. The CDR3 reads CASARSSGRETQYF. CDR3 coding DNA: TGTGCCAGCGCTAGGAGTAGCGGGAGAGAGACCCAGTACTTC.

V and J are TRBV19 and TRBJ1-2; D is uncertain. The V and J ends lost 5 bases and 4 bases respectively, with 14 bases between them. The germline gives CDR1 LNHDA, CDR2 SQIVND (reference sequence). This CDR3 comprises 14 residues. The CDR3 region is CASSPGPGPYGYTF. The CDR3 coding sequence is TGTGCCAGTAGTCCCGGTCCAGGCCCCTATGGCTACACCTTC.

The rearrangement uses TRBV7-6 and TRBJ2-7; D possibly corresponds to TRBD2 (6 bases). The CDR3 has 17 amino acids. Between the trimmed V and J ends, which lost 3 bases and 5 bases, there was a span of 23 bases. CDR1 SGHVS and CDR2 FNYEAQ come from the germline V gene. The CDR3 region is CASSLSIGSLNRNEQYF. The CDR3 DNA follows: TGTGCCAGCAGCTTGAGTATCGGGAGCCTCAACCGGAACGAGCAGTACTTC.

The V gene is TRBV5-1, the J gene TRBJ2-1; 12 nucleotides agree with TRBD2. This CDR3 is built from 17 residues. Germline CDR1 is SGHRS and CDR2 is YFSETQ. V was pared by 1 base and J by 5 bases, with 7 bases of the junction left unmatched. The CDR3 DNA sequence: TGCGCCAGCAGCTTGTTCCTAGCGGGAGGGAGAGACAATGAGCAGTTCTTC. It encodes CASSLFLAGGRDNEQFF.

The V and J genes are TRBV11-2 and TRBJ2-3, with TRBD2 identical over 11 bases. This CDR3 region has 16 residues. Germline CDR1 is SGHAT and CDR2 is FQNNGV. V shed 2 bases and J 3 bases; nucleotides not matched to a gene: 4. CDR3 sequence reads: CASSLLAGGRTDTQYF. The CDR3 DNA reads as TGTGCCAGCAGCTTATTAGCGGGGGGGCGAACAGATACGCAGTATTTT.

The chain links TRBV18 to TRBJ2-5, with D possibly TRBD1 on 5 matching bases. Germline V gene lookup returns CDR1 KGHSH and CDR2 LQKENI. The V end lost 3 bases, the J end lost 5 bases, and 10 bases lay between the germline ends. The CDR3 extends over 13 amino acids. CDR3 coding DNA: TGTGCCAGCTCACCCTTACCAGGGGAGACCCAGTACTTC. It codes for CASSPLPGETQYF.